A selection of T cell receptor beta chains follows, all from one sample in a study of T cell responses to AZD1222 COVID-19 vaccine. Sequencing used immunoSEQ multiplex PCR; TCRdb keeps in-frame clones, though not all of them. There are roughly 200,000 clones in the sample; roughly 93% occur only once, and around 0.93% lies in the top ten. Sequencing was performed on peripheral blood, taken 28 days after the second dose of the MenACWY control vaccine. The source of these receptors is an adult who received the MenACWY meningococcal vaccine as a control. The CDR3 runs from the conserved cysteine through the conserved F or W. Each record gives: CDR3 protein, CDR3 DNA, V gene, D gene, J gene, clone size. D genes are given only for firm matches. The listing skips clone size in some rows; elsewhere it reads once, few, many or a size class.

CATRTSGLAVQYF,TGTGCCACCAGGACTAGCGGCTTAGCGGTGCAGTACTTC,TRBV27,TRBD2,TRBJ2-7,few
CASSKAGNYGYTF,TGTGCCAGCAGTAAGGCCGGAAACTATGGCTACACCTTC,TRBV6-5,-,TRBJ1-2,-
CASSLGTGRTMNTEAFF,TGTGCCAGTAGTCTCGGGACAGGGAGGACTATGAACACTGAAGCTTTCTTT,TRBV19,TRBD1,TRBJ1-1,-
CASSRGENYEQYF,TGTGCCAGCAGTCGAGGGGAAAATTACGAGCAGTACTTC,TRBV2,-,TRBJ2-7,-
CASSYNRGPGGTEAFF,TGTGCCAGCAGCTATAATAGGGGGCCGGGGGGCACTGAAGCTTTCTTT,TRBV7-9,TRBD1,TRBJ1-1,once
CASSDLLYGYTF,TGTGCCAGCTCGGACTTACTCTATGGCTACACCTTC,TRBV3-1/TRBV3-2,-,TRBJ1-2,-
CASSQNRGNYGYTF,TGTGCCAGCAGCCAAAACAGGGGAAACTATGGCTACACCTTC,TRBV14,TRBD1,TRBJ1-2,-
CASSQDPATNEKLFF,TGTGCCAGCAGCCAAGATCCCGCAACTAATGAAAAACTGTTTTTT,TRBV4-2,-,TRBJ1-4,-
CASSLRATGVGNTIYF,TGTGCCAGCAGCCTACGGGCGACGGGGGTTGGAAACACCATATATTTT,TRBV6-6,-,TRBJ1-3,-
CASRKGGNEQFF,TGTGCCAGCAGAAAAGGGGGCAATGAGCAGTTCTTC,TRBV6-6,-,TRBJ2-1,-
CASSDSGRGDTDTQYF,TGTGCCAGCAGTGACTCAGGGCGGGGAGACACAGATACGCAGTATTTT,TRBV6-4,-,TRBJ2-3,-
CAWRRLAVPDTQYF,TGTGCCTGGAGGAGGCTAGCGGTCCCAGATACGCAGTATTTT,TRBV30,TRBD2,TRBJ2-3,once
CASSLALAGYTDTQYF,TGCGCCAGCAGCTTGGCCCTAGCGGGGTACACAGATACGCAGTATTTT,TRBV5-1,TRBD2,TRBJ2-3,-
CASSLDSSGANVLTF,TGTGCCAGCAGCTTAGACTCCTCTGGGGCCAACGTCCTGACTTTC,TRBV7-2,-,TRBJ2-6,-
CASSPNMPDLLRGGYTF,TGTGCCAGCAGCCCGAACATGCCTGACCTATTAAGGGGTGGCTACACCTTC,TRBV3-1/TRBV3-2,-,TRBJ1-2,once
CASSGEEYQPQHF,TGTGCCAGTTCCGGGGAGGAGTACCAGCCCCAGCATTTT,TRBV12-3/TRBV12-4,-,TRBJ1-5,-
CASSEGRRSGNIQYF,TGTGCCAGCAGTGAAGGTCGGAGGTCGGGGAACATTCAGTACTTC,TRBV2,-,TRBJ2-4,-
CASSFQQRDEQFF,TGTGCCAGCAGCTTCCAGCAGAGGGATGAGCAGTTCTTC,TRBV7-9,-,TRBJ2-1,-
CASSLREQGYTEAFF,TGTGCCAGCAGCTTGCGGGAACAGGGCTACACTGAAGCTTTCTTT,TRBV5-4,-,TRBJ1-1,-
CASSSPGALQETQYF,TGTGCCAGCAGTTCCCCGGGGGCGCTACAAGAGACCCAGTACTTC,TRBV28,-,TRBJ2-5,-
CASSIEYPAENTEAFF,TGTGCCAGTAGTATAGAGTATCCGGCGGAGAACACTGAAGCTTTCTTT,TRBV19,-,TRBJ1-1,once
CASSLGTGGLYEQYF,TGTGCCAGCAGCTTAGGGACAGGGGGACTTTACGAGCAGTACTTC,TRBV5-4,TRBD1,TRBJ2-7,-
CASSSSGANVLTF,TGTGCCAGCAGCTCGTCTGGGGCCAACGTCCTGACTTTC,TRBV3-1/TRBV3-2,-,TRBJ2-6,-
CASSLGQGYGYTF,TGTGCCAGCAGTTTAGGGCAGGGTTATGGCTACACCTTC,TRBV28,-,TRBJ1-2,-